This T cell receptor beta chain originates from a study of blood T cell repertoires in COVID-19. Study overall: The origin of the acute and convalescent COVID-19 samples was the United States, Italy and Spain. Sources were T cells, B-cell-depleted T cells, or PBMCs; the material itself was cDNA or gDNA.

The germline V gene has CDR1 SGHRS and CDR2 YFSETQ. The CDR3 spans 17 residues. V lost 4 bases to trimming and J lost 4 bases; unmatched junction nucleotides: 8. The method was immunoSEQ multiplex PCR; TCRdb's version includes in-frame clones alone and lacks a portion of them. The data show around 46,000 clones, 86% seen once. The sequence was collected from a man aged 55-75 years with active or convalescent COVID-19. Sequenced sample: peripheral blood. V gene TRBV5-1 combines with J gene TRBJ2-5; 15 bases line up with TRBD2. The CDR3 DNA reads as TGCGCCAGCAGCCACCGGACTAGCGGGGGGGTGACAGAGACCCAGTACTTC. Protein sequence: CASSHRTSGGVTETQYF.